The next 5 T cell receptor beta chains were all read from a single sample in a study of T cell responses to AZD1222 COVID-19 vaccine. The method was immunoSEQ multiplex PCR; TCRdb's version includes in-frame clones alone and lacks a portion of them. Here the sample spans 75,000 to 80,000 clones, 85% to 90% being singletons. Material: peripheral blood, obtained 28 days after the second AZD1222 dose. All receptors come from an adult who received the AZD1222 COVID-19 vaccine.

V usage is TRBV28 and J usage is TRBJ1-2; 7 nucleotides line up with TRBD1. The CDR3 covers 15 residues. Losses at the gene ends were 2 bases for V and 7 bases for J; bases not matched to a gene: 10. Germline CDR1 and CDR2: MDHEN and SYDVKM. The CDR3: CASSLRGQAAGGYTF. DNA for the CDR3: TGTGCCAGCAGTTTACGCGGACAGGCCGCCGGTGGCTACACCTTC.

The CDR3 DNA follows: TGTGCCAGCAGCTTAGCATGGGACAGGTCCTACGAGCAGTACTTC. Amino acid sequence: CASSLAWDRSYEQYF. The chain is built from TRBV7-9 and TRBJ2-7, with TRBD1 matching 8 bases. CDR3 length: 15 amino acids. The V segment lost 0 bases and the J segment 1 base; nucleotides outside the gene matches: 2. Germline-derived CDR1 and CDR2 are SEHNR and FQNEAQ (reference sequence).

This chain uses TRBV4-2 with TRBJ2-2; 11 bases are shared with TRBD2. Germline assignment: CDR1 LGHNA and CDR2 YNFKEQ. J gave up 7 bases and V 1 base, and 8 bases lay outside the gene matches. The CDR3 is 17 residues long. CDR3 in DNA: TGTGCCAGCAGCCAAGCTTCTAGCGGGGGGCCGGGCGGGGAGCTGTTTTTT. This encodes CASSQASSGGPGGELFF.

The V call is TRBV6-5, the J call TRBJ2-7; D uncertain. The CDR3 length is 13 residues. The germline gives CDR1 MNHEY, CDR2 SVGAGI. V shed 0 bases and J shed 6 bases, with 9 bases lying between them. The CDR3 DNA follows: TGTGCCAGCAGTTACTCGAGACACGTCGAGCAGTACTTC. Protein: CASSYSRHVEQYF.

The chain recombines TRBV10-3 with TRBJ1-5; perhaps TRBD1 as D (6 bases). Trimming removed 5 bases from V and 6 bases from J, with 11 bases in between. The length of the CDR3 is 13 residues. CDR1 ENHRY and CDR2 SYGVKD come from the germline V gene. This CDR3 is CAISTGMAQPQHF. In DNA form, the CDR3 reads TGTGCCATCAGTACAGGGATGGCTCAGCCCCAGCATTTT.